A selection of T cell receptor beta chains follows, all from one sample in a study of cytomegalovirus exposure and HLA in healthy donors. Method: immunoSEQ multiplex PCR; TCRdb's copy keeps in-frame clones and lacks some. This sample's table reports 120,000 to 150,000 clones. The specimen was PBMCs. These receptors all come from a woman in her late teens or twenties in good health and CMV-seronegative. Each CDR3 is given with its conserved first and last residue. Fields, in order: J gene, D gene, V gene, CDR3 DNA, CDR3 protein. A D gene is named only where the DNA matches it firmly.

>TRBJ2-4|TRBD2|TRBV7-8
TGTGCCAGCAGCCCGGGACTAGCGGGAGGGCTATCCAAAAACATTCAGTACTTC
CASSPGLAGGLSKNIQYF
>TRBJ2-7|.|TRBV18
TGTGCCAGCTCCCTTTCGGGTCGGCCAGCCTACGAGCAGTACTTC
CASSLSGRPAYEQYF
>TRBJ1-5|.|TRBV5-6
TGTGCCAGCAGCTTGGAAGCCGATGGGCCCCAGCATTTT
CASSLEADGPQHF
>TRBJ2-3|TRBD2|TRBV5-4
TGTGCCAGCAGTCCTGGCCTAGCGGGAGGCACAGATACGCAGTATTTT
CASSPGLAGGTDTQYF
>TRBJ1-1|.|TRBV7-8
TGTGCCAGCAGCTTATTCCAGGCGACTGAAGCTTTCTTT
CASSLFQATEAFF
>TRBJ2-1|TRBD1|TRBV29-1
TGCAGCGTTGGGAGGGACAGGCCATACAATGAGCAGTTCTTC
CSVGRDRPYNEQFF
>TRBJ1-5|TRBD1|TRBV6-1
TGTGCCAGCACTCCGGGACAGGGAGTTCAGCCCCAGCATTTT
CASTPGQGVQPQHF
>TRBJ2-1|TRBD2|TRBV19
TGTGCCAGTAGTATTTCTAGCGGGGCTCTCAATGAGCAGTTCTTC
CASSISSGALNEQFF
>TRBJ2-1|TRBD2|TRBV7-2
TGTGCCATCGGGACTAGCGGTAATGAGCAGTTCTTC
CAIGTSGNEQFF
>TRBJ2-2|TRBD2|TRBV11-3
TGTGCCAGCAGCTTAGAAAGAACGGGACTAGCGGGAGCCGGGGAGCTGTTTTTT
CASSLERTGLAGAGELFF
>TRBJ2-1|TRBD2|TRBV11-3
TGTGCCAGCAGCTCCCGGACTAGACTCTTCTACAATGAGCAGTTCTTC
CASSSRTRLFYNEQFF
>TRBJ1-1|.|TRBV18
TGTGCCAGCTCACCTTCACAAGACAGGATTGAAGCTTTCTTT
CASSPSQDRIEAFF
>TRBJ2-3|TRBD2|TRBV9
TGTGCCAGCAGCGAGACCGGGACTAGCGGAAATACGCAGTATTTT
CASSETGTSGNTQYF
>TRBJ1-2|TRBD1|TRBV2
TGTGCCAGCAGAAGAGGGACAGGGCTCTCTCAAGGCTACACCTTC
CASRRGTGLSQGYTF
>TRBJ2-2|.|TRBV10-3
TGTGCCATCAGTGACGGAGGCGGAAGACGCGGGGAGCTGTTTTTT
CAISDGGGRRGELFF
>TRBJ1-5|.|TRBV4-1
TGCGCCAGCAGCCAAGAGGGCTCAGGGATTTCTTATAGCAATCAGCCCCAGCATTTT
CASSQEGSGISYSNQPQHF
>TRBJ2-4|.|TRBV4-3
TGCGCCAGCAGCCAAGATCAGGTTTCATGGACTGTCGGAACCAAAAACATTCAGTACTTC
CASSQDQVSWTVGTKNIQYF
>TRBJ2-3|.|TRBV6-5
TGTGCCAGCAGTTCCCCGACAGATACGCAGTATTTT
CASSSPTDTQYF
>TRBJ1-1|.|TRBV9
TGTGCCAGCAGCCCGCGACAGGTTAATGGGGGCACTGAAGCTTTCTTT
CASSPRQVNGGTEAFF
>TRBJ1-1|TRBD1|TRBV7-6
TGTGCCAGCAGCCAGGGACAGGGAAACACTGAAGCTTTCTTT
CASSQGQGNTEAFF
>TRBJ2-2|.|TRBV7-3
TGTGCCAGCAGCTTAATGGGCGGGGCGAACACCGGGGAGCTGTTTTTT
CASSLMGGANTGELFF
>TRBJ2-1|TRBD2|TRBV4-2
TGTGCCAGCAGCCAACGCCTCGGACTAGCTTACGAGCAGTTCTTC
CASSQRLGLAYEQFF
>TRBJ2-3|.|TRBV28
TGTGCCAGCAGCCTCTCTGACATCAACACAGATACGCAGTATTTT
CASSLSDINTDTQYF